These 16 T cell receptor beta chains share one sample of origin, sequenced in a study of vaccination effects on CD4 cells after COVID-19. What these receptors recognize is not known. Antigen-specific CD4+ T cells were expanded (with viral peptide pools) by the ViraFEST assay ahead of sequencing. Following 10 days of culture, CD4+ T cells were isolated. All vaccine recipients tested negative for nucleocapsid antibodies and had never contracted SARS-CoV-2 infection. This table comes from immunoSEQ multiplex PCR, and its TCRdb copy is limited to in-frame clones, with some not included. The top ten hold roughly a tenth of the sample, which has fewer than 30,000 clones, 72% seen once. Material: CD4+ T cells from PBMCs cultured with SARS-CoV-2 spike peptides, obtained before COVID-19 vaccination. These receptors came from a human donor who received a COVID-19 vaccine.

CDR3 DNA: TGTGCCAGCAGCCAAGAAGGACAGGCCCCTAATTCACCCCTCCACTTT. Protein product: CASSQEGQAPNSPLHF. This chain uses TRBV3-1 (or the pseudogene TRBV3-2) with TRBJ1-6; 7 bases fit TRBD1. Germline trimming cut 0 bases from V and 6 bases from J; bases unmatched to any gene: 5. The CDR3 loop spans 16 amino acids. CDR1 and CDR2 from the germline V gene are LGHDT and YNNKEL (reference sequence).

This clone has just one count. V and J are TRBV29-1 and TRBJ1-1, with D possibly being TRBD1 (6 bases). Trimming left V 3 bases short and J 7 bases short, with 15 bases between. This CDR3 is built from 13 residues. CDR1 is SQVTM and CDR2 is ANQGSEA in the germline V gene. The CDR3 DNA sequence: TGCAGCGTTGACAAGGCAGAAGGGGGTGAAGCTTTCTTT. This translates into CSVDKAEGGEAFF.

Regarding this clone: The same CDR3 can be traced to other DNA sequences in this sample. The chain joins TRBV12-3 or TRBV12-4 to TRBJ1-5, with D uncertain. V shed 3 bases and J shed 6 bases, with 9 bases lying between them. The CDR3 sequence is 13 residues long. Here the CDR3 reads CASSLGSGQPQHF. The CDR3 bases are TGTGCCAGCAGTTTGGGGAGCGGTCAGCCCCAGCATTTT.

The chain joins TRBV19 to TRBJ1-1; D is unclear. The CDR3 sequence is 12 residues long. Germline CDR1 reads LNHDA; CDR2 reads SQIVND (reference sequence). V dropped 4 bases and J dropped 6 bases, with 9 bases sitting between them. The CDR3: CASSKYESEAFF. For the CDR3, the DNA is TGTGCCAGTAGTAAGTATGAGTCTGAAGCTTTCTTT.

The sample holds a few counts of this clone. The chain joins TRBV10-2 to TRBJ2-7, with 7 positions matching TRBD1. This CDR3 spans 13 amino acids. The ends lost 9 bases at V and 0 bases at J; junction bases unmatched: 5. Germline values: CDR1 WSHSY, CDR2 SAAADI. CDR3 protein: CASHRDSSYEQYF. In DNA, the CDR3 is TGCGCCAGTCACCGGGACAGCTCCTACGAGCAGTACTTC.

A few counts support this clone. The chain uses TRBV5-1 and TRBJ2-1; 9 bases match TRBD1. Germline CDR1 and CDR2: SGHRS and YFSETQ. The CDR3 spans 15 residues. V trimming: 4 bases; J trimming: 4 bases; junction bases outside the gene matches: 6. The CDR3 DNA follows: TGCGCCAGCAGCCGAGGACAGGGGACTTACAATGAGCAGTTCTTC. This codes for CASSRGQGTYNEQFF.

This sequence joins TRBV4-1 and TRBJ1-2; D gene uncertain. This CDR3 has 13 residues. V gave up 1 base and J gave up 6 bases, with 9 bases separating them. CDR1 is MGHRA, CDR2 YSYEKL, per germline. The chain's CDR3 is CASSQALFDGYTF. CDR3 in DNA: TGCGCCAGCAGCCAAGCCCTTTTCGATGGCTACACCTTC.

This chain uses TRBV2 with TRBJ1-2, with 8 positions matching TRBD1. With V trimmed by 4 bases and J by 4 bases, 5 bases remained unmatched. The CDR3 loop spans 14 amino acids. CDR1 and CDR2 from the germline V gene are SNHLY and FYNNEI. DNA of the CDR3: TGTGCCAGCAGTGTTTCACAGGGGGGCTATGGCTACACCTTC. Translation gives CASSVSQGGYGYTF.

This clone has just a few counts. V gene TRBV5-4 combines with J gene TRBJ1-1; D ambiguous. Germline CDR1 and CDR2: SGHNT and YYREEE (reference sequence). The germline V and J ends were trimmed by 4 bases and 0 bases, with 13 bases remaining between them. The CDR3 is made up of 15 amino acids. The CDR3 DNA reads TGTGCCAGCAGCGCCTTAGGACGGGTGAACACTGAAGCTTTCTTT. The encoded protein is CASSALGRVNTEAFF.

The rearrangement uses TRBV9 and TRBJ2-2; 7 bases align to TRBD2. Germline CDR1 and CDR2: SGDLS and YYNGEE. Trimming removed 3 bases from V and 0 bases from J; junction bases left unmatched: 2. The CDR3 has 15 amino acids. CDR3 DNA sequence: TGTGCCAGCAGCGCTAGCGGAACGAACACCGGGGAGCTGTTTTTT. It is translated as CASSASGTNTGELFF. The whole variable domain, remainder taken from reference TRBV9 and TRBJ2-2, is DSGVTQTPKHLITATGQRVTLRCSPRSGDLSVYWYQQSLDQGLQFLIQYYNGEERAKGNILERFSAQQFPDLHSELNLSSLELGDSALYFCASSASGTNTGELFFGEGSRLTVL.

This rearrangement joins TRBV19 to TRBJ1-6; D is unclear. The CDR3 totals 12 residues. Trimming removed 6 bases from V and 5 bases from J, with 5 bases in between. Per germline, CDR1 LNHDA and CDR2 SQIVND (reference sequence). CDR3: CASSRNNSPLHF. CDR3 DNA sequence: TGTGCCAGTAGCCGGAATAATTCACCCCTCCACTTT. The full variable domain, with the rest looked up from reference TRBV19 and TRBJ1-6, is DGGITQSPKYLFRKEGQNVTLSCEQNLNHDAMYWYRQDPGQGLRLIYYSQIVNDFQKGDIAEGYSVSREKKESFPLTVTSAQKNPTAFYLCASSRNNSPLHFGNGTRLTVT.

The chain carries TRBV25-1 and TRBJ2-1; 10 bases fit TRBD2. This CDR3 is built from 14 residues. CDR1 and CDR2 (germline): MGHDK, SYGVNS. The ends lost 6 bases at V and 9 bases at J; junction bases unmatched: 8. The CDR3 sequence: CASSGTSESSEQFF. CDR3 nucleotides: TGTGCCAGCAGCGGGACTAGCGAGTCTAGTGAGCAGTTCTTC.

J is TRBJ2-1 and V is TRBV7-8; 14 positions agree with TRBD2. Germline CDR1 SGHVS, CDR2 FQNEAQ. With 8 bases clipped from V and 2 bases from J, the junction kept 8 bases outside the gene matches. This CDR3 comprises 17 residues. As DNA, the CDR3 is TGTGCCAGCGCCCTCAGACTAGCGGGGGGGGCCTACAATGAGCAGTTCTTC. Its protein is CASALRLAGGAYNEQFF.

Here the CDR3 reads CASSYRRDTEAFF. In nucleotides, the CDR3 is TGTGCCAGCAGTTATCGACGGGACACTGAAGCTTTCTTT. The chain joins TRBV27 to TRBJ1-1, with D unresolved. V was pared by 4 bases and J by 3 bases, with 9 bases between. CDR3 size: 13 residues. Germline V gene data show CDR1 as MNHEY and CDR2 as SMNVEV (reference sequence).

This chain uses TRBV4-1 with TRBJ1-4; TRBD1 might be the D (6 bases). The V and J ends lost 0 bases and 8 bases respectively, with 13 bases between them. Germline values: CDR1 MGHRA, CDR2 YSYEKL. The CDR3 sequence is 15 residues long. The CDR3 DNA sequence: TGCGCCAGCAGCCAAGATAGGGGGACGGGGGAAAAACTGTTTTTT. Protein: CASSQDRGTGEKLFF.

This clone was counted between two and nine times. This rearrangement joins TRBV2 to TRBJ1-2, with D possibly TRBD1 on 5 matching bases. The germline V gene encodes CDR1 SNHLY and CDR2 FYNNEI. Trimming took off 4 bases at V and 3 bases at J, with 21 bases between the two ends. The CDR3 spans 17 residues. The chain's CDR3 is CASSGRRGQKSDYGYTF. In DNA, the CDR3 is TGTGCCAGCAGTGGTAGGAGGGGTCAAAAAAGTGACTATGGCTACACCTTC.